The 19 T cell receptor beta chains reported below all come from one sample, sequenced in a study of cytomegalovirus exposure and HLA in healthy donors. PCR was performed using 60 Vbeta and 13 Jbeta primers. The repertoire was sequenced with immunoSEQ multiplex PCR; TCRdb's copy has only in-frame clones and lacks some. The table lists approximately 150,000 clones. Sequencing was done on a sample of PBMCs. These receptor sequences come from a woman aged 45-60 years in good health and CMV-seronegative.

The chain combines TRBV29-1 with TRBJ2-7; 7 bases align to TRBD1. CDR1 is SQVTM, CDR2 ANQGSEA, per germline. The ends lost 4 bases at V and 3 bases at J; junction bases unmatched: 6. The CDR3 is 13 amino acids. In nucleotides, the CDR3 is TGCAGCGTTGCTGAGACAGGGAGCTACGAGCAGTACTTC. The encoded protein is CSVAETGSYEQYF.

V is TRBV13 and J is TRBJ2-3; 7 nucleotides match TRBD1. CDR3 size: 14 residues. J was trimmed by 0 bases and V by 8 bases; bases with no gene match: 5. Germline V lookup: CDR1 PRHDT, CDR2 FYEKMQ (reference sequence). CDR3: CASRGTASTDTQYF. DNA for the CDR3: TGTGCCAGCCGAGGGACAGCTAGCACAGATACGCAGTATTTT.

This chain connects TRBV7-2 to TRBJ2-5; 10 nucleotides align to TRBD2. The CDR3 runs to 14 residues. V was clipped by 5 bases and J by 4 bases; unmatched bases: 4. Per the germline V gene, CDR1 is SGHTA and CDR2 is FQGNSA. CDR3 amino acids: CASSLGLAAETQYF. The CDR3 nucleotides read TGTGCCAGCAGCCTCGGACTAGCGGCAGAGACCCAGTACTTC.

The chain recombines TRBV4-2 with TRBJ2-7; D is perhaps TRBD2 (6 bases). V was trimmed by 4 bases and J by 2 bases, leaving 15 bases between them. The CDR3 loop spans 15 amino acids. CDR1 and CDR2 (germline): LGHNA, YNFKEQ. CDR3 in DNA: TGTGCCAGCAGCCCAGGTGGTAGCGGACCCTACGAGCAGTACTTC. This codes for CASSPGGSGPYEQYF.

In nucleotides, the CDR3 is TGTGCCTGGAGTAGAACGGGATACGAGCAGTACTTC. This gives the protein CAWSRTGYEQYF. V usage is TRBV30 and J usage is TRBJ2-7; TRBD2 is a possible D gene (5 bases). V was shortened by 2 bases and J by 4 bases, with 9 bases between the two germline ends. The CDR3 is 12 residues long. Germline-derived CDR1 and CDR2 are GTSNPN and SVGIG (reference sequence). The full variable domain, its missing parts supplied by reference TRBV30 and TRBJ2-7, is SQTIHQWPATLVQPVGSPLSLECTVEGTSNPNLYWYRQAAGRGLQLLFYSVGIGQISSEVPQNLSASRPQDRQFILSSKKLLLSDSGFYLCAWSRTGYEQYFGPGTRLTVT.

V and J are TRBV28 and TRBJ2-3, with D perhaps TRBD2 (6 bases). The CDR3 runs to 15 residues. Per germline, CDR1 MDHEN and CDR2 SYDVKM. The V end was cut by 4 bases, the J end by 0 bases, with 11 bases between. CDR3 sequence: CASSWTGRSTDTQYF. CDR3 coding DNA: TGTGCCAGCAGTTGGACGGGGAGGAGCACAGATACGCAGTATTTT.

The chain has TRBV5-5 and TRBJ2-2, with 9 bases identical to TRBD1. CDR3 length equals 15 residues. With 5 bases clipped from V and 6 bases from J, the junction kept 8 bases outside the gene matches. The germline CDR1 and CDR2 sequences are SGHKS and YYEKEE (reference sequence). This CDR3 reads CASSLTGTGSGELFF. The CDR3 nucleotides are TGTGCCAGCAGTCTTACCGGGACAGGGTCCGGGGAGCTGTTTTTT.

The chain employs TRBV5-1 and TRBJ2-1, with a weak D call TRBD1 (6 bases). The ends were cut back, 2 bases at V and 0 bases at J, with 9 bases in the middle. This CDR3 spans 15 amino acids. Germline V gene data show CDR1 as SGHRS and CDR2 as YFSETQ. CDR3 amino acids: CASSLTGSSYNEQFF. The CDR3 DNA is TGCGCCAGCAGCTTAACAGGGTCCTCCTACAATGAGCAGTTCTTC. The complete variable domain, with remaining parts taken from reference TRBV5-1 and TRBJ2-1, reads KAGVTQTPRYLIKTRGQQVTLSCSPISGHRSVSWYQQTPGQGLQFLFEYFSETQRNKGNFPGRFSGRQFSNSRSEMNVSTLELGDSALYLCASSLTGSSYNEQFFGPGTRLTVL.

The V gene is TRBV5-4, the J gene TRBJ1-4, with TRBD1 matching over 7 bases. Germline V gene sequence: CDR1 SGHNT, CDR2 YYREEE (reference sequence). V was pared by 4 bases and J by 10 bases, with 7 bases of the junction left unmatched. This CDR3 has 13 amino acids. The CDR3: CASSLDRAGKLFF. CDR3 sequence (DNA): TGTGCCAGCAGCCTCGACAGGGCAGGAAAACTGTTTTTT.

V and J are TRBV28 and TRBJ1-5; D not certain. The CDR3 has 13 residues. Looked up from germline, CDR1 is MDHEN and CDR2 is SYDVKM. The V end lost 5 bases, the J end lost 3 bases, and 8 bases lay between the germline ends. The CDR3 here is CASSVVHNQPQHF. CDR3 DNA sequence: TGTGCCAGCAGTGTTGTCCACAATCAGCCCCAGCATTTT.

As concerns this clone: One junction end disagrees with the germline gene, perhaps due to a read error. The chain's CDR3 is CSVDRGGMATGF. For the CDR3, the DNA is TGCAGCGTAGACAGGGGCGGCATGGCTACAGGCTTC. This sequence joins TRBV29-1 and TRBJ1-2; 8 bases fit TRBD1. The CDR3 covers 12 residues. The germline CDR1 and CDR2 sequences are SQVTM and ANQGSEA. Complete variable domain (other parts from reference TRBV29-1 and TRBJ1-2): SAVISQKPSRDICQRGTSLTIQCQVDSQVTMMFWYRQQPGQSLTLIATANQGSEATYESGFVIDKFPISRPNLTFSTLTVSNMSPEDSSIYLCSVDRGGMATGFGSGTRLTVV.

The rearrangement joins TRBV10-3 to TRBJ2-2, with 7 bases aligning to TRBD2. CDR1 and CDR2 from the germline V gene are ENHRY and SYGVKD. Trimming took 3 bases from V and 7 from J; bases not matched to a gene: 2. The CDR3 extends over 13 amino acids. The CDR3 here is CAISDLAGGELFF. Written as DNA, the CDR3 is TGTGCCATCAGTGATTTAGCGGGCGGGGAGCTGTTTTTT.

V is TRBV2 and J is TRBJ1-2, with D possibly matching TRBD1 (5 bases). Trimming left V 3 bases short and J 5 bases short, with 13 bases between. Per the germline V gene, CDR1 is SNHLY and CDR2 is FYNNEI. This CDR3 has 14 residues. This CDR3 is CASSETAQGYGYTF. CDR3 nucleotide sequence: TGTGCCAGCAGTGAGACTGCGCAGGGATATGGCTACACCTTC.

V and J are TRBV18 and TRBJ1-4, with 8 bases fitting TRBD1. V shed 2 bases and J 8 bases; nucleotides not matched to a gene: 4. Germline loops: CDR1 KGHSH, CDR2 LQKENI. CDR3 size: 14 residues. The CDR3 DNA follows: TGTGCCAGCTCACCAGGGACAGGCGAGGAAAAACTGTTTTTT. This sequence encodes CASSPGTGEEKLFF.

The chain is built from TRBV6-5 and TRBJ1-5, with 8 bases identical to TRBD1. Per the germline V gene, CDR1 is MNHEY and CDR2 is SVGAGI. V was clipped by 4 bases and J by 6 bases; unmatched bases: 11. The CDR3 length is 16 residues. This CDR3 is CASSLEAGGAGQPQHF. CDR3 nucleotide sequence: TGTGCCAGCAGTTTAGAGGCAGGGGGCGCGGGTCAGCCCCAGCATTTT.

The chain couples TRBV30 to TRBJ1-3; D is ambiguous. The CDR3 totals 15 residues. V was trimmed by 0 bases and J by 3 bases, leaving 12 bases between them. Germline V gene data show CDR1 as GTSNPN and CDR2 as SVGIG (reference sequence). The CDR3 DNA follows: TGTGCCTGGAGTGTACCTTTGCCGAGTGGAAACACCATATATTTT. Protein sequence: CAWSVPLPSGNTIYF.

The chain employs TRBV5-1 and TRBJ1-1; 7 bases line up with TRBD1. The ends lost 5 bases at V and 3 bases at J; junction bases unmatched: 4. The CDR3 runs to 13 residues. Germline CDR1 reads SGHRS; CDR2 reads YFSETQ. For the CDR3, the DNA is TGCGCCAGCAGTTCGACAGGGTACACTGAAGCTTTCTTT. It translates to CASSSTGYTEAFF.

The CDR3 DNA sequence: TGTGCCAGCAGCCAGACAGGGAGAGAGCAGTACTTC. This sequence encodes CASSQTGREQYF. J is TRBJ2-7 and V is TRBV28, with 7 bases aligning to TRBD1. The CDR3 consists of 12 residues. The germline gives CDR1 MDHEN, CDR2 SYDVKM. Trimming at V came to 6 bases and at J to 7 bases, leaving 6 bases not matched to a gene. Looking up the rest from reference TRBV28 and TRBJ2-7 gives the full variable domain: DVKVTQSSRYLVKRTGEKVFLECVQDMDHENMFWYRQDPGLGLRLIYFSYDVKMKEKGDIPEGYSVSREKKERFSLILESASTNQTSMYLCASSQTGREQYFGPGTRLTVT.

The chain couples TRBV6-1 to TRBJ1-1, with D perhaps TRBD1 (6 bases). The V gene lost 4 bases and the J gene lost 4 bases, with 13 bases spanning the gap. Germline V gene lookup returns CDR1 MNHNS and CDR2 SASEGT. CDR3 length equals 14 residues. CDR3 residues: CASSANRVSTEAFF. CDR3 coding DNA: TGTGCCAGCAGTGCCAACAGGGTCAGCACTGAAGCTTTCTTT.